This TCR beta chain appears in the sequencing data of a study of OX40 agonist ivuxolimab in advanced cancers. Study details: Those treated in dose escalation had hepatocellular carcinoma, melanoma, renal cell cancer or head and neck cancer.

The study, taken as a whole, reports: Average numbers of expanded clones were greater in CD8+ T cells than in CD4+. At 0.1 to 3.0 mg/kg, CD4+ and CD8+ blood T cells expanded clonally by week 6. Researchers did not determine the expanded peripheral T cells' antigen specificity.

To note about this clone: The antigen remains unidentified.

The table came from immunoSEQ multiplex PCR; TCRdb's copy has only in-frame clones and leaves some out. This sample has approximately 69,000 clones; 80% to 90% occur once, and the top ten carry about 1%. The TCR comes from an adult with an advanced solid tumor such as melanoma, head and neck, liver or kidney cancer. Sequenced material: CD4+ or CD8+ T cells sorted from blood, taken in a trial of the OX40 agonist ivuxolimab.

The DNA for the CDR3 is TGTGCCAGCAGCCCAATCGCGGGTAGCACCGGGGAGCTGTTTTTT. Translating gives CASSPIAGSTGELFF. This chain uses TRBV7-6 with TRBJ2-2; weak D call: TRBD2 (5 bases). Germline CDR1 SGHVS, CDR2 FNYEAQ. This CDR3 has 15 amino acids. V shed 5 bases and J shed 4 bases, with 14 bases lying between them.